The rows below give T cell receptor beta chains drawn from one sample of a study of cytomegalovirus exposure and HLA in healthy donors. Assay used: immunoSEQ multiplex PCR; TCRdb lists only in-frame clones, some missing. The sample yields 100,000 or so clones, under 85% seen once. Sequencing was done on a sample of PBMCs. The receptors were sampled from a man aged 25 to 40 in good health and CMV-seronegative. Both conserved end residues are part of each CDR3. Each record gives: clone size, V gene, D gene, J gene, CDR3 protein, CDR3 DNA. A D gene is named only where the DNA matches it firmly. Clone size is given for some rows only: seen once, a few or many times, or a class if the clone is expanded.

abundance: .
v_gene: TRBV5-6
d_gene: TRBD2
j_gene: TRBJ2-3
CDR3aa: CASSPHPRGEDTQYF
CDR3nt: TGTGCCAGCAGCCCTCACCCTCGGGGGGAGGATACGCAGTATTTT

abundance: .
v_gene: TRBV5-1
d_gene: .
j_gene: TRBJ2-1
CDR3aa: CASSLSTNNNEQFF
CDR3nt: TGCGCCAGCAGCTTGAGCACTAATAACAATGAGCAGTTCTTC

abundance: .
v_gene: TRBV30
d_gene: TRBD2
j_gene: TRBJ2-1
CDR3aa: CAWRPGLAGGKVNEQFF
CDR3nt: TGTGCCTGGAGGCCGGGACTAGCGGGGGGCAAGGTGAATGAGCAGTTCTTC

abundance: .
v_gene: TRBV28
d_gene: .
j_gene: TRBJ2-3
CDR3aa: CTSTGSTDTQYF
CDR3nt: TGTACCTCCACGGGAAGCACAGATACGCAGTATTTT

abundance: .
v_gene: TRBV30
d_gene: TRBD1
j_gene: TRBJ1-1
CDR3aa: CAWTRGQAHTEAFF
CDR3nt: TGTGCCTGGACGAGGGGACAGGCCCACACTGAAGCTTTCTTT

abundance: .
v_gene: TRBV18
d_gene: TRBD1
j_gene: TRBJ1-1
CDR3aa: CASSPNRQGEAFF
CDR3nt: TGTGCCAGCTCACCTAATCGACAGGGCGAAGCTTTCTTT

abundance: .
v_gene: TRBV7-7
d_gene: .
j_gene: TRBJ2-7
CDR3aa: CASSLAGDWDEQYF
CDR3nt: TGTGCCAGCAGCTTAGCAGGGGACTGGGACGAGCAGTACTTC

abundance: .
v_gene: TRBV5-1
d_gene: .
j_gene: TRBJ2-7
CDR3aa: CASSPTAYPYEQYF
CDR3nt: TGCGCCAGCAGCCCTACAGCTTATCCTTACGAGCAGTACTTC

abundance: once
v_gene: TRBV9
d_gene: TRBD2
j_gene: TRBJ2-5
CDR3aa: CASSVDGGGYQETQYF
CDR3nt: TGTGCCAGCAGCGTAGACGGGGGGGGTTACCAAGAGACCCAGTACTTC

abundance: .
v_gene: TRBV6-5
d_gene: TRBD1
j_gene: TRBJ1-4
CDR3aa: CASSTVGQGYEKLFF
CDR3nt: TGTGCCAGCAGTACAGTGGGACAGGGGTATGAAAAACTGTTTTTT

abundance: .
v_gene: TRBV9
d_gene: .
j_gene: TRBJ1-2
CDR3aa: CASSAGPANYGYTF
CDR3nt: TGTGCCAGCAGCGCTGGGCCAGCTAACTATGGCTACACCTTC

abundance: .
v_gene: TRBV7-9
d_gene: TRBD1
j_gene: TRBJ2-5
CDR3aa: CASSLEGTGILETQYF
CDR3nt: TGTGCCAGCAGCTTAGAAGGGACAGGGATCTTGGAGACCCAGTACTTC

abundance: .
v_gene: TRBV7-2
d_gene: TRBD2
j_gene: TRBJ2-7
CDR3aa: CASSLISGGVGEQYF
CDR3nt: TGTGCCAGCAGCTTAATTAGCGGGGGGGTGGGAGAGCAGTACTTC

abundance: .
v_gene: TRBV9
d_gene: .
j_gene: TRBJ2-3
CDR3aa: CASSDVQGTDTQYF
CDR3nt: TGTGCCAGCAGCGATGTTCAGGGGACAGATACGCAGTATTTT

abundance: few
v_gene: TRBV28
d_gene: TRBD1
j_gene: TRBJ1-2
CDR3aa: CASSKQGTRYGYTF
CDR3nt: TGTGCCAGCAGCAAACAGGGGACAAGATATGGCTACACCTTC

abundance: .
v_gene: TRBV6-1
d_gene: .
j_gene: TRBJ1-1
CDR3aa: CATHIGLWNTEAFF
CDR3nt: TGTGCCACCCACATTGGGCTTTGGAACACTGAAGCTTTCTTT